Listed below are T cell receptor beta chains from one sample, sequenced in a study of Ad26.COV2.S vaccination and SARS-CoV-2 variants. Using immunoSEQ multiplex PCR, the repertoire was profiled, and TCRdb retains in-frame clones only, with some absent. The repertoire holds around 300,000 clones, with roughly 90% as singletons. The sequences come from peripheral blood, collected in a trial of Ad26.COV2.S vaccine versus placebo. All receptors come from a person aged 18-60 years who received the Ad26.COV2.S COVID-19 vaccine or a placebo. Both conserved end residues are part of each CDR3. The D gene is left open where the match is weak. Some rows mark clone size as missing; the rest say once, few, many or name a class of expanded clone.

J: TRBJ1-2; D: NA; size: NA; V: TRBV5-6; DNA: TGTGCCAGCAGCTTTCCGGGGAGAGGCTACACCTTC; CDR3: CASSFPGRGYTF
J: TRBJ1-2; D: NA; size: NA; V: TRBV4-3; DNA: TGCGCCAGCAGCCAAGAGCCGGGTCCCGACTCTGGCTACACCTTC; CDR3: CASSQEPGPDSGYTF
J: TRBJ1-2; D: NA; size: NA; V: TRBV11-2; DNA: TGTGCCAGCAGCTTAGATCACGGCACTGGCTATGGCTACACCTTC; CDR3: CASSLDHGTGYGYTF
J: TRBJ1-2; D: NA; size: NA; V: TRBV6-2/TRBV6-3; DNA: TGTGCCAGCAGTTACAGGCAGGGGAGAGCTACCACCTATGGCTACACCTTC; CDR3: CASSYRQGRATTYGYTF
J: TRBJ2-7; D: NA; size: NA; V: TRBV18; DNA: TGTGCCAGCTCACCCCTCGAAGGGGTGGGCTACGAGCAGTACTTC; CDR3: CASSPLEGVGYEQYF
J: TRBJ2-5; D: NA; size: NA; V: TRBV27; DNA: TGTGCCAGCAGTTTATTCCCTCTACAAGAGACCCAGTACTTC; CDR3: CASSLFPLQETQYF
J: TRBJ1-5; D: NA; size: NA; V: TRBV9; DNA: TGTGCCAGCAGCGTAGGTGGGGGGAATCAGCCCCAGCATTTT; CDR3: CASSVGGGNQPQHF
J: TRBJ2-7; D: TRBD2; size: NA; V: TRBV28; DNA: TGTGCCAGCATAAGTCGTGGTAGCGGGAGTTACCGAGCCTACGAGCAGTACTTC; CDR3: CASISRGSGSYRAYEQYF
J: TRBJ2-2; D: NA; size: NA; V: TRBV18; DNA: TGTGCCAGCTCACCTCGGATGGCACCGAACACCGGGGAGCTGTTTTTT; CDR3: CASSPRMAPNTGELFF
J: TRBJ2-7; D: NA; size: NA; V: TRBV6-5; DNA: TGTGCCAGCAGTTACTCGGCTAGGCCTACCTACGAGCAGTACTTC; CDR3: CASSYSARPTYEQYF
J: TRBJ1-2; D: TRBD1; size: NA; V: TRBV2; DNA: TGTGCCAGCGCTGGGACAGACTATGGCTACACCTTC; CDR3: CASAGTDYGYTF
J: TRBJ2-6; D: NA; size: NA; V: TRBV5-1; DNA: TGCGCCAGCAGCTTGAGTTTAATCGGGGTCGGGGCCAACGTCCTGACTTTC; CDR3: CASSLSLIGVGANVLTF
J: TRBJ2-2; D: TRBD2; size: few; V: TRBV4-2; DNA: TGTGCCAGCAGCCAAGGGTTATCTAGCGGGAGTTATACCGGGGAGCTGTTTTTT; CDR3: CASSQGLSSGSYTGELFF
J: TRBJ1-2; D: NA; size: NA; V: TRBV6-2/TRBV6-3; DNA: TGTGCCAGCAGTCCAGACAGGTTCTATGGCTACACCTTC; CDR3: CASSPDRFYGYTF
J: TRBJ2-6; D: TRBD2; size: NA; V: TRBV6-2/TRBV6-3; DNA: TGTGCCAGCAGCTCCTACAGCGGGGCCCACTCTGGGGCCAACGTCCTGACTTTC; CDR3: CASSSYSGAHSGANVLTF
J: TRBJ2-7; D: NA; size: NA; V: TRBV18; DNA: TGTGCCAGCTCACCCCTCGACTTGTTCTCCTACGAGCAGTACTTC; CDR3: CASSPLDLFSYEQYF